This T cell receptor beta chain was profiled in a study of response to subunit inactivated influenza vaccine (dated 2018 in TCRdb). For context, the study as a whole: Deep quantitative profiling of the T cell receptor repertoire was used in the study to follow responses to a trivalent subunit inactivated influenza vaccine.

Overall results and qualifications from the work: The authors suggested that each seasonal influenza vaccination may recruit only a limited number of new T cells.

CDR1 MNHEY and CDR2 SMNVEV were looked up in the germline V gene (reference sequence). Reading from cysteine to phenylalanine, the CDR3 counts 16 amino acids. Only the CDR3 DNA is retained, 48 bases long and in frame from the first base. The junction carries 11 bases between V and J, which are trimmed by 5 bases and 0 bases respectively. As regards this clonotype: Its binding antigen is unknown. Per-nucleotide qualities are absent, and no much larger clonotype sits a single base away.

Library method: RT-PCR. TCRdb names Illumina HiSeq 2500 as the instrument used. TCRdb trimmed the raw reads at Q25, called clones with MiXCR and kept productive beta chains. One record per CDR3 amino acid sequence lists the most common genes and DNA. In this sample the table shows 550,000 to 800,000 distinct CDR3 sequences, 15% to 19% of which occur a single time. 11% of the sample goes to the ten largest clones. This receptor was taken from a man aged 50-60 years who received an inactivated influenza vaccine. Donor details come from another sample of the same person, matched by shared clones. This sequence uses TRBV27 and TRBJ2-6; the D match is possibly TRBD1 or TRBD2, with 5 bases aligned in each. Sequences were derived from PBMCs from blood, sampled roughly 13 days after vaccination. Here is the DNA: TGTGCCAGCAGTCCGGGGACGGACTCTGGGGCCAACGTCCTGACTTTC. This translates into CASSPGTDSGANVLTF.